This T cell receptor beta chain was obtained from a study of CD8 T cells in ankylosing spondylitis. Study-wide findings and caveats: A motif in TCR beta, a set of eight highly homologous variants, appeared characteristic of ankylosing spondylitis blood. The authors reported significant enrichment of disease-linked clones in matched ankylosing spondylitis synovial fluid.

Germline CDR1 and CDR2: LGHNA and YSLEER. V lost 0 bases, J lost 9 bases, and 17 bases lay in between. This CDR3 has 15 amino acids. Quantitative 5'-RACE with molecular barcodes generated TCR beta libraries. Via MiXCR, TCRdb re-called the 5' RACE reads, giving one row per CDR3 protein. Among 750,000 to 850,000 distinct CDR3 sequences, roughly 12% were seen once, and the ten largest hold roughly 0.51%. As concerns this clonotype: Its target is not known.

This sequence was found in a male donor with ankylosing spondylitis. Sequenced material: blood, either unsorted or a sorted T cell fraction (not recorded which). The V call is TRBV4-3, the J call TRBJ1-2, with D tentatively TRBD1 (6 bases). Here the CDR3 reads CASSQEPGQPASYTF. The CDR3 DNA reads TGCGCCAGCAGCCAAGAACCCGGACAGCCCGCAAGCTACACCTTC.